The clone carrying this T cell receptor beta chain was seen ten or more times. Its antigen is undetermined. Each CDR3 protein gets one entry after TCRdb re-called the multiplex PCR reads with MiXCR. The sample has 200,000 to 300,000 distinct CDR3 sequences, more than 30% seen once. The lymph nodes were axillary draining lymph nodes from breast cancer patients. The source of the sample is a study of breast tumors, draining lymph nodes, adjacent tissues. Study results and caveats: The lymph node origin of tumor T cells was framed as consistent with a hypothesis, not demonstrated. Tumor TCR diversity was below lymph nodes but above nontumor tissue. Findings are consistent with lymph node origin and intratumoral expansion of most tumor T cells.

The CDR3 sequence is 20 residues long. Trimming at V came to 4 bases and at J to 3 bases, leaving 17 bases not matched to a gene. Germline V gene data show CDR1 as KGHDR and CDR2 as SFDVKD. The chain has TRBV24-1 and TRBJ1-5; 10 nucleotides agree with TRBD1. The receptor was isolated from a female donor with breast cancer. Some clones in this sample may be carry-over from other donors' samples. Specimen: axillary lymph node tissue. CDR3 sequence reads: CATSDGHPGTGEASNQPQHF. The CDR3 nucleotides are TGTGCCACCAGTGACGGACACCCCGGGACAGGGGAGGCATCCAATCAGCCCCAGCATTTT.